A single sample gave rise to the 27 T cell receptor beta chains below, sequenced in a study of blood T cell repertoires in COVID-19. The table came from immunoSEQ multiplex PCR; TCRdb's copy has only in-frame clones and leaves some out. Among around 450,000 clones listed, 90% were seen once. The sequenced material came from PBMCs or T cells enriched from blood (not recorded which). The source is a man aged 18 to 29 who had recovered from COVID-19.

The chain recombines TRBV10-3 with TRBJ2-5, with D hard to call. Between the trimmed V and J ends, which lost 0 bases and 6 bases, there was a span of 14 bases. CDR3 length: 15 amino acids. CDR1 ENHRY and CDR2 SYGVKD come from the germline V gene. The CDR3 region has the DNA TGTGCCATCAGTGAGTCTACCAACCTCGACAAGACCCAGTACTTC. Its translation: CAISESTNLDKTQYF.

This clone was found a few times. This chain's CDR3 is CASSQGEYSGNTIYF. In nucleotides, the CDR3 is TGTGCCAGCAGCCAAGGGGAGTACTCTGGAAACACCATATATTTT. This chain joins TRBV3-1 (or the pseudogene TRBV3-2) and TRBJ1-3; D is unclear. From germline, CDR1 is LGHDT and CDR2 YNNKEL (reference sequence). The CDR3 is made up of 15 amino acids. V was pared by 1 base and J by 0 bases, with 7 bases between.

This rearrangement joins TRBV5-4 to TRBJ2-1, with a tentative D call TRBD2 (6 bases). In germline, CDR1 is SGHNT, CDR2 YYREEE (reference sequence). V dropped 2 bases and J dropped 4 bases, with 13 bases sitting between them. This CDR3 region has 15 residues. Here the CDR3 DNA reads TGTGCCAGCAGCTTTCCGGGACTGGGATACAATGAGCAGTTCTTC. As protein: CASSFPGLGYNEQFF.

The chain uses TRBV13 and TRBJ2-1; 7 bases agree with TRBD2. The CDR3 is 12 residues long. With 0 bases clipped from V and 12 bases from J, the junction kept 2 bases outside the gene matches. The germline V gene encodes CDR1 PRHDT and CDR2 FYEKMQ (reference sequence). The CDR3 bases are TGTGCCAGCAGCTTAGGCCCGGGGGGGCAGTTCTTC. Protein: CASSLGPGGQFF.

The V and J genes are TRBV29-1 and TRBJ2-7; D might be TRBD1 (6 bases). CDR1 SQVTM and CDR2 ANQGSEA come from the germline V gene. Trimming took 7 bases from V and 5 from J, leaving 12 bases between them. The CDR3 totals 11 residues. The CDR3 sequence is CSAENRDEQYF. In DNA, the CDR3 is TGCAGCGCCGAAAACAGGGACGAGCAGTACTTC.

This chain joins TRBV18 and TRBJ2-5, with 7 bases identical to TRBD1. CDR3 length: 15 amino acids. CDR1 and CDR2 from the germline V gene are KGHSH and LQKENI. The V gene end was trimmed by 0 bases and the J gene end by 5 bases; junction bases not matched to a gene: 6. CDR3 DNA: TGTGCCAGCTCACCACCAGGGGGCTCGGTGGAGACCCAGTACTTC. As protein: CASSPPGGSVETQYF.

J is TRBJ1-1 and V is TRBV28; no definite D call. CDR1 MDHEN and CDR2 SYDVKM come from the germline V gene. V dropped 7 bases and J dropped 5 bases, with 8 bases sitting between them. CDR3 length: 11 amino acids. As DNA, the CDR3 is TGTGCCAGCATGAGGGTAACTGAAGCTTTCTTT. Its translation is CASMRVTEAFF.

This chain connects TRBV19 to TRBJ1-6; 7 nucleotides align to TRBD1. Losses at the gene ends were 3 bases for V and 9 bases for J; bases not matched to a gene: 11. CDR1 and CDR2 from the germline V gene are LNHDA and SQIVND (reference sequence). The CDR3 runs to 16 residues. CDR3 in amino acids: CASSISAGGRGSPLHF. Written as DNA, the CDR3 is TGTGCCAGTAGTATCTCGGCAGGGGGGCGTGGTTCACCCCTCCACTTT.

The chain's CDR3 is CASSQDSDNTGELFF. The CDR3 DNA follows: TGCGCCAGCAGCCAGGATAGCGACAACACCGGGGAGCTGTTTTTT. The J gene is TRBJ2-2, the V gene TRBV10-1, with a weak D call TRBD2 (5 bases). V lost 6 bases and J lost 2, with 13 bases in between. This CDR3 region has 15 residues. Germline V gene lookup returns CDR1 WNHNN and CDR2 SYGVQD (reference sequence).

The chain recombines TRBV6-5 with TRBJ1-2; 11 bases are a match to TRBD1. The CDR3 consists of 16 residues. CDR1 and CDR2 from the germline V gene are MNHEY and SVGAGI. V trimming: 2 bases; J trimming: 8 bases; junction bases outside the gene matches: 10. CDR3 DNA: TGTGCCAGCAGTTACCTTCGCGGACAGGGGGCTTGGGGCTACACCTTC. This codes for CASSYLRGQGAWGYTF.

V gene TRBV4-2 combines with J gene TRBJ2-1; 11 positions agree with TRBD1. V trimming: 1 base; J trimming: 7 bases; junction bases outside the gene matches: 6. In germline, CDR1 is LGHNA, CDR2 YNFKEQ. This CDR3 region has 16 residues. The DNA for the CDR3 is TGTGCCAGCAGCCAAGCCGGGACAGGGGGTTGGAATGAGCAGTTCTTC. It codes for CASSQAGTGGWNEQFF.

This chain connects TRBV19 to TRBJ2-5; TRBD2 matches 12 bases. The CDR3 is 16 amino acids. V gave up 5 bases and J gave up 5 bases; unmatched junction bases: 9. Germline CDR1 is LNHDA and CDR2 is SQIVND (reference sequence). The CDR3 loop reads CASSELAGGLMETQYF. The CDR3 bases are TGTGCCAGTAGTGAACTAGCGGGAGGTCTTATGGAGACCCAGTACTTC.

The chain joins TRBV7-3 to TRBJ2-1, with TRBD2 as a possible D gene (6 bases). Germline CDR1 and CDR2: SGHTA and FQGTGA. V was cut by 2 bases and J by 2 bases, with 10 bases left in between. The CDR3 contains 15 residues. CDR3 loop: CASSLVRGPYNEQFF. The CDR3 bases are TGTGCCAGCAGCTTAGTGCGGGGCCCCTACAATGAGCAGTTCTTC.

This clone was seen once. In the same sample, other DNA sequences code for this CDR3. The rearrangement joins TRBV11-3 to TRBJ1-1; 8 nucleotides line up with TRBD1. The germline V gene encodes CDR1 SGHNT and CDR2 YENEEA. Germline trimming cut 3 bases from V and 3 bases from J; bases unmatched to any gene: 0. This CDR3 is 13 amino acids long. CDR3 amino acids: CASSLDRDTEAFF. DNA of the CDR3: TGTGCCAGCAGCTTGGACAGGGACACTGAAGCTTTCTTT.

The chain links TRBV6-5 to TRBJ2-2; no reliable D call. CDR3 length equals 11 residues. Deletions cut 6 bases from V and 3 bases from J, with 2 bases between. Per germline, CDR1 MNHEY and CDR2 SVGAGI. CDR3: CASSDTGELFF. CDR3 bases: TGTGCCAGCAGCGACACCGGGGAGCTGTTTTTT.

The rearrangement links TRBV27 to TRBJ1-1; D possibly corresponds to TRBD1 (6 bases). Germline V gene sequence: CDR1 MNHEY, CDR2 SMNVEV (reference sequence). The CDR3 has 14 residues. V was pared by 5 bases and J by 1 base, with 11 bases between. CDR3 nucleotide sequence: TGTGCCAGCAGTGGGCCACAGGGGAACACTGAAGCTTTCTTT. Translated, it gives CASSGPQGNTEAFF.

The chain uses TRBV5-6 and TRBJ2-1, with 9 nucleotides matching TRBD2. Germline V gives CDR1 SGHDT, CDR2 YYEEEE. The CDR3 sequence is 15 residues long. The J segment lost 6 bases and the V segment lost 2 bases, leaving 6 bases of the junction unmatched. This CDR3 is CASSFWLAGLNEQFF. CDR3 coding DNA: TGTGCCAGCAGCTTTTGGCTAGCGGGGCTCAATGAGCAGTTCTTC. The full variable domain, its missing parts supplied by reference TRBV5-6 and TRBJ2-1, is DAGVTQSPTHLIKTRGQQVTLRCSPKSGHDTVSWYQQALGQGPQFIFQYYEEEERQRGNFPDRFSGHQFPNYSSELNVNALLLGDSALYLCASSFWLAGLNEQFFGPGTRLTVL.

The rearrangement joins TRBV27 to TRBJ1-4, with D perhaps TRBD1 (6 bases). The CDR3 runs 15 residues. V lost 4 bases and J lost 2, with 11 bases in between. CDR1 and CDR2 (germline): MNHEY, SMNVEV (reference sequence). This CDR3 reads CASSSRTDTNEKLFF. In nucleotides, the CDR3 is TGTGCCAGCAGTTCCCGGACAGATACTAATGAAAAACTGTTTTTT.

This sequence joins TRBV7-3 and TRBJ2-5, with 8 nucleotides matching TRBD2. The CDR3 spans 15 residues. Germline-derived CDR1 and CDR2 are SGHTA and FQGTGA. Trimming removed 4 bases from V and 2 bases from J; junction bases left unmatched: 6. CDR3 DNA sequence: TGTGCCAGCAGCTCCGGTTTAGCGGGACAAGAGACCCAGTACTTC. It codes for CASSSGLAGQETQYF. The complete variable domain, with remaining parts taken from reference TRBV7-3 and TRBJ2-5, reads GAGVSQTPSNKVTEKGKYVELRCDPISGHTALYWYRQSLGQGPEFLIYFQGTGAADDSGLPNDRFFAVRPEGSVSTLKIQRTERGDSAVYLCASSSGLAGQETQYFGPGTRLLVL.

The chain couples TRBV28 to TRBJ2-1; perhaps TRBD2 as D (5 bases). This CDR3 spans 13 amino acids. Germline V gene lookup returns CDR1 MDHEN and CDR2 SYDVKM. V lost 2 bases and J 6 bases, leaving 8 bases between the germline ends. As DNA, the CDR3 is TGTGCCAGCAGTTTAAGAGGGCCCAATGAGCAGTTCTTC. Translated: CASSLRGPNEQFF.

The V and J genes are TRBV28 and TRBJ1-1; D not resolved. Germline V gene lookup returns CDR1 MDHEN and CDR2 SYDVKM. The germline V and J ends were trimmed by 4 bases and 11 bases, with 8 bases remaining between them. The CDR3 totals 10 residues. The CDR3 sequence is CASSSGFAFF. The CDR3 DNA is TGTGCCAGCAGTTCCGGGTTCGCTTTCTTT.

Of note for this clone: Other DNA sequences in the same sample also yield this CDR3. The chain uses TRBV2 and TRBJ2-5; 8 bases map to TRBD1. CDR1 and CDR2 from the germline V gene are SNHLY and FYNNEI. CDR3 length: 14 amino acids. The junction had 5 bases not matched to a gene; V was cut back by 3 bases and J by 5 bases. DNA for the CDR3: TGTGCCAGCAGTGAGCGCCAGGGGGCCGAGACCCAGTACTTC. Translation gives CASSERQGAETQYF.

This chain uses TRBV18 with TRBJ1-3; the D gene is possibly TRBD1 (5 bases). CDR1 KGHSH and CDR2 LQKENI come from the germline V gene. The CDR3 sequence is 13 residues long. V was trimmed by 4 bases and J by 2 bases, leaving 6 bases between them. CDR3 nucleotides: TGTGCCAGCTCACAGGGGACTGGAAACACCATATATTTT. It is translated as CASSQGTGNTIYF.

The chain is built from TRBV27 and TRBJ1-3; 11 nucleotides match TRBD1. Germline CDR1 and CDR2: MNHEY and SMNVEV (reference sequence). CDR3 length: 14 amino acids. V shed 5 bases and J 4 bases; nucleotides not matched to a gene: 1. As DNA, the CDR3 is TGTGCCAGCAGTAGGACAGGGGGCGGAAACACCATATATTTT. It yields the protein CASSRTGGGNTIYF.

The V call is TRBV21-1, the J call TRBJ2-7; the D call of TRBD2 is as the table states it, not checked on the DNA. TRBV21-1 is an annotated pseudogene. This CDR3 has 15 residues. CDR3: CASSKDQRESGEQYF. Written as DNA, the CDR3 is TGTGCCAGCAGCAAAGATCAGCGGGAGTCTGGAGAGCAGTACTTC.

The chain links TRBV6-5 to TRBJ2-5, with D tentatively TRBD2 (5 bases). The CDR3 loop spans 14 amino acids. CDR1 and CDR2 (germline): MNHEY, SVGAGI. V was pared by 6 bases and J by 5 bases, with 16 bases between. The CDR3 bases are TGTGCCAGCAGCTCCGGGATCGCCCCCGAGACCCAGTACTTC. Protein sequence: CASSSGIAPETQYF.

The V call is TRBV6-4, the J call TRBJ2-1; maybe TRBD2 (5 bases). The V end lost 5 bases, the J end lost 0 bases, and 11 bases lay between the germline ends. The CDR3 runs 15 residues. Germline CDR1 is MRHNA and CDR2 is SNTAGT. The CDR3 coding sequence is TGTGCCAGCAGTCTGACGGGGAGCTCCTACAATGAGCAGTTCTTC. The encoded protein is CASSLTGSSYNEQFF.